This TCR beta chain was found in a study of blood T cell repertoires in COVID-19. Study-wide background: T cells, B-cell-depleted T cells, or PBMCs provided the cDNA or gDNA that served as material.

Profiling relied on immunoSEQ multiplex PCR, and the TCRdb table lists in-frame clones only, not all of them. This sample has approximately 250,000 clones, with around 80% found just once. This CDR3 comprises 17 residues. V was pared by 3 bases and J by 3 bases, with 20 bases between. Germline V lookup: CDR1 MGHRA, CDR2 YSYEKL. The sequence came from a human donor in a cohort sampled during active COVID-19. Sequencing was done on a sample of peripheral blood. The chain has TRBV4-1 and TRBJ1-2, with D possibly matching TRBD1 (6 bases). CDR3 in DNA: TGCGCCAGCAGCCAGGGGGGGGGCAGGGCCCTTTACTATGGCTACACCTTC. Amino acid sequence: CASSQGGGRALYYGYTF.